This TCR beta chain was documented in a study of a mutant IDH1 vaccine in newly diagnosed glioma. At the level of the study: Treated patients showed a male proportion of approximately 62%, a female proportion of around 40%, and a mean age of approximately 40 years.

Time point indicated: week 35, safety follow-up. Vaccination used 300 ug of mutant IDH1 20-mer peptide per dose, with topical imiquimod. Eight vaccinations went to patients in weeks 1, 3, 5, 7, 11, 15, 19, 23. This clone was picked up one time. Its antigen is not identified. Using immunoSEQ multiplex PCR, the repertoire was profiled, and TCRdb retains in-frame clones only, with some absent. Among tens of thousands of clones, over 80% were seen once, and the ten largest hold 2% to 2.5%. Germline CDR1 and CDR2: LNHDA and SQIVND (reference sequence). The length of the CDR3 is 15 residues. V was cut by 4 bases and J by 0 bases, with 10 bases left in between.

The starting material was PBMCs, obtained from a glioma patient whose treatment included an IDH1 peptide vaccine. This chain connects TRBV19 to TRBJ2-1; D is perhaps TRBD2 (6 bases). The origin of this receptor is a man aged 45-65 years with glioma. The CDR3 spells CASSKEGRSYNEQFF. CDR3 DNA: TGTGCCAGTAGTAAGGAGGGTCGCTCCTACAATGAGCAGTTCTTC.